Following are 11 T cell receptor beta chains from one sample sequenced in a study of blood T cell repertoires in COVID-19. Data came from immunoSEQ multiplex PCR; TCRdb stores just in-frame clones and leaves some out. Here the sample spans 150,000 to 160,000 clones, 91% being singletons. The sample was peripheral blood. The receptors here all came from a middle-aged man with acute or convalescent COVID-19.

This chain joins TRBV28 and TRBJ1-2; 10 bases are shared with TRBD1. V shed 7 bases, J shed 5 bases, and the junction held 16 bases outside the gene matches. CDR1 and CDR2 (germline): MDHEN, SYDVKM. There are 17 residues in the CDR3. CDR3 coding DNA: TGTGCCAGCAACCCAACCGGGACAGGGGTGGGTGGGTATGGCTACACCTTC. Protein sequence: CASNPTGTGVGGYGYTF.

V gene TRBV6-2 or TRBV6-3 combines with J gene TRBJ2-3; no reliable D call. CDR1 is MNHEY and CDR2 is SVGEGT in the germline V gene. There are 17 residues in the CDR3. Trimming shortened V by 2 bases and J by 3 bases, and 18 bases separated the two germline ends. CDR3 protein: CASSYPTTTILTDTQYF. The CDR3, as DNA: TGTGCCAGCAGTTACCCGACCACGACGATACTAACAGATACGCAGTATTTT.

The chain uses TRBV7-2 and TRBJ1-2, with no clear D. CDR1 and CDR2 (germline): SGHTA, FQGNSA. This CDR3 has 13 residues. Trimming took off 6 bases at V and 1 base at J, with 9 bases between the two ends. The CDR3 loop reads CASSLHGNYGYTF. In DNA, the CDR3 is TGTGCCAGCAGTCTGCACGGTAACTATGGCTACACCTTC.

V and J are TRBV5-1 and TRBJ2-1; 8 nucleotides line up with TRBD2. CDR1 SGHRS and CDR2 YFSETQ come from the germline V gene. This CDR3 has 16 amino acids. V shed 5 bases and J 8 bases; nucleotides not matched to a gene: 15. As DNA, the CDR3 is TGCGCCAGCAGAAGGAGTAGCGGGACAAGGAGCGATGAGCAGTTCTTC. Translation gives CASRRSSGTRSDEQFF.

The chain couples TRBV7-3 to TRBJ2-2; D perhaps matches TRBD2 (6 bases). CDR1 SGHTA and CDR2 FQGTGA come from the germline V gene. This CDR3 comprises 14 residues. The V gene lost 6 bases and the J gene lost 5 bases, with 13 bases spanning the gap. The CDR3 sequence is CASSRAGGTGELFF. The CDR3 region has the DNA TGTGCCAGCAGTCGCGCCGGGGGAACCGGGGAGCTGTTTTTT.

V is TRBV7-2 and J is TRBJ2-5, with D unclear. The germline V gene encodes CDR1 SGHTA and CDR2 FQGNSA. Trimming removed 1 base at V and 5 bases at J, with 8 bases between. This CDR3 has 13 amino acids. CDR3 loop: CASSLVHPETQYF. In DNA form, the CDR3 reads TGTGCCAGCAGCTTAGTACACCCGGAGACCCAGTACTTC.

The table lists this clone with a few counts. The chain has TRBV7-6 and TRBJ1-2; D is perhaps TRBD1 (6 bases). The germline V gene encodes CDR1 SGHVS and CDR2 FNYEAQ. V shed 4 bases and J shed 8 bases, with 17 bases lying between them. The CDR3 length is 14 residues. CDR3 bases: TGTGCCAGCAGCTCCCAATCGGACAGCGGCGGCTACACCTTC. Residues: CASSSQSDSGGYTF.

The chain recombines TRBV24-1 with TRBJ2-5; 8 nucleotides match TRBD1. Germline V gives CDR1 KGHDR, CDR2 SFDVKD. The junction had 3 bases not matched to a gene; V was cut back by 4 bases and J by 9 bases. This CDR3 is built from 12 residues. The DNA for the CDR3 is TGTGCCACCAGTGACAGGGGGCAGTCCCAGTACTTC. This gives the protein CATSDRGQSQYF.

The sample holds a few counts of this clone. Here the CDR3 reads CASSSLTGGTEAFF. Written as DNA, the CDR3 is TGTGCCAGCAGCTCACTGACAGGGGGGACTGAAGCTTTCTTT. The chain uses TRBV7-2 and TRBJ1-1; TRBD1 agrees at 9 bases. The V gene end was trimmed by 4 bases and the J gene end by 5 bases; junction bases not matched to a gene: 5. CDR1 is SGHTA and CDR2 is FQGNSA in the germline V gene. CDR3 length equals 14 residues.

The rearrangement joins TRBV5-4 to TRBJ1-3; TRBD1 is a possible D gene (5 bases). V lost 1 base to trimming and J lost 8 bases, with 10 bases between them. CDR1 and CDR2 from the germline V gene are SGHNT and YYREEE (reference sequence). The CDR3 spans 13 residues. The CDR3 is CASSLTGGDTIYF. CDR3 nucleotides: TGTGCCAGCAGCTTGACTGGGGGGGACACCATATATTTT.

This clone was found a few times. The chain links TRBV7-9 to TRBJ2-7; TRBD1 matches at 7 bases. The CDR3 length is 13 residues. CDR1 and CDR2 from the germline V gene are SEHNR and FQNEAQ (reference sequence). Trimming at V came to 5 bases and at J to 3 bases, leaving 4 bases not matched to a gene. The CDR3 nucleotides are TGTGCCAGCAGCACCGACAGGGACTACGAGCAGTACGTC. This encodes CASSTDRDYEQYV.